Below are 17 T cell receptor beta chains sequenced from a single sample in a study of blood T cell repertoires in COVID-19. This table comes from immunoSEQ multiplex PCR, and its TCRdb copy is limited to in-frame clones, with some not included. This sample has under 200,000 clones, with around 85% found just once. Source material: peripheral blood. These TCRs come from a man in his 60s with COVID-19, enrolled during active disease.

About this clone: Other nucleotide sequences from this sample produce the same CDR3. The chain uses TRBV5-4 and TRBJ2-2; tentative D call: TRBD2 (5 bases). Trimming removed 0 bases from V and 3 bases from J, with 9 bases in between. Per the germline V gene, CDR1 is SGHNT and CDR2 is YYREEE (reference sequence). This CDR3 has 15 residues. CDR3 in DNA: TGTGCCAGCAGCTTGGTTGGGCGGGACACCGGGGAGCTGTTTTTT. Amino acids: CASSLVGRDTGELFF.

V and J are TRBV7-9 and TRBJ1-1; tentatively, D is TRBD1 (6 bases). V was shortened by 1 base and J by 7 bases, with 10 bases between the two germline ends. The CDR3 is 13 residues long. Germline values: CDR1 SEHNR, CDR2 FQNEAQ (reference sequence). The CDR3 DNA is TGTGCCAGCAGCTTAGGGACAGCCGATGAAGCTTTCTTT. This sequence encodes CASSLGTADEAFF.

The CDR3 DNA reads as TGTGCCATCAGTGAGGTGAGCACTGAAGCTTTCTTT. It codes for CAISEVSTEAFF. The rearrangement joins TRBV10-3 to TRBJ1-1; no reliable D call. V gave up 2 bases and J gave up 4 bases, with 5 bases separating them. CDR1 and CDR2 (germline): ENHRY, SYGVKD. The CDR3 runs to 12 residues.

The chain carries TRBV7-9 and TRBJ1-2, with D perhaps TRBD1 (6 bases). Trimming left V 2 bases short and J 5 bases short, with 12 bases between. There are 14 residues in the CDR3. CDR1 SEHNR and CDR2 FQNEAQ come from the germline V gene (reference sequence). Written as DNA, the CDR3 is TGTGCCAGCAGCTTACAGGGGCGAAGATATGGCTACACCTTC. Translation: CASSLQGRRYGYTF.

As DNA, the CDR3 is TGTGCCAGTAGTACGGACAGGCTTCGCTATGGCTACACCTTC. Translated, it gives CASSTDRLRYGYTF. This sequence joins TRBV19 and TRBJ1-2; 7 positions agree with TRBD1. The CDR3 loop spans 14 amino acids. Germline loops: CDR1 LNHDA, CDR2 SQIVND (reference sequence). Trimming removed 4 bases from V and 4 bases from J; junction bases left unmatched: 6.

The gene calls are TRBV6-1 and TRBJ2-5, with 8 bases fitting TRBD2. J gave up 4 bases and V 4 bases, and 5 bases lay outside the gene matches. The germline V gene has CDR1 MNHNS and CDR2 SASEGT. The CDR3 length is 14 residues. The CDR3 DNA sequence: TGTGCCAGCAGTGGAGCGGGAGTTGGAGAGACCCAGTACTTC. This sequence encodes CASSGAGVGETQYF.

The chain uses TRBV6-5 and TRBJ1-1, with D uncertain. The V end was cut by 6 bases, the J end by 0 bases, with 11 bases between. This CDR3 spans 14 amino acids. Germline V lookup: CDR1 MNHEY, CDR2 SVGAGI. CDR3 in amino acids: CASSYNFVNTEAFF. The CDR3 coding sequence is TGTGCCAGCAGCTATAATTTCGTGAACACTGAAGCTTTCTTT.

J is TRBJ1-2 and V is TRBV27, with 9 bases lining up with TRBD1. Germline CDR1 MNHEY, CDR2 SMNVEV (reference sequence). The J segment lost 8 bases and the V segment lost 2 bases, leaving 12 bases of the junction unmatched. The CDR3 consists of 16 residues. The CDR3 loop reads CASSLQPGQGTPGYTF. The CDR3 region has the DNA TGTGCCAGCAGTTTACAGCCGGGACAGGGAACTCCGGGCTACACCTTC.

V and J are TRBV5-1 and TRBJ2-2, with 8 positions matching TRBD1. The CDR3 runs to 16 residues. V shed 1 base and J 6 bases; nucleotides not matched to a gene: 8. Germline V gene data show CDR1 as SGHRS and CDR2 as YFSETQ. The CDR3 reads CASSLQGASVAGELFF. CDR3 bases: TGCGCCAGCAGCTTGCAGGGGGCGTCTGTGGCCGGGGAGCTGTTTTTT.

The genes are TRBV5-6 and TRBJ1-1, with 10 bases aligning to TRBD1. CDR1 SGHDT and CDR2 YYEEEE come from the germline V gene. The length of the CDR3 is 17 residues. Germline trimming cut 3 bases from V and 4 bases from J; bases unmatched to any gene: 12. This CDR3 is CASSWGFPGQGSTEAFF. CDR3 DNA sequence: TGTGCCAGCAGCTGGGGATTTCCGGGACAGGGGAGCACTGAAGCTTTCTTT.

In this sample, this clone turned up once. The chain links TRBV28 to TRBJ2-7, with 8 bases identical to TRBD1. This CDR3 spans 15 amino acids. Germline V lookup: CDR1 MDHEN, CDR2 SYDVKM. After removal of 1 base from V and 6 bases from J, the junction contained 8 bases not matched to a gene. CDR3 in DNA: TGTGCCAGCAGTTTATTTGTCAGGGGGCTGGGCGAGCAGTACTTC. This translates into CASSLFVRGLGEQYF.

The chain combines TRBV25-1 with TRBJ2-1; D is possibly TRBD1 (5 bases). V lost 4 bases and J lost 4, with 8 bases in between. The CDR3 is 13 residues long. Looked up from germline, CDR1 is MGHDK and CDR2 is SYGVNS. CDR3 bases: TGTGCCAGCAGTGCGGACACGTACAATGAGCAGTTCTTC. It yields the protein CASSADTYNEQFF.

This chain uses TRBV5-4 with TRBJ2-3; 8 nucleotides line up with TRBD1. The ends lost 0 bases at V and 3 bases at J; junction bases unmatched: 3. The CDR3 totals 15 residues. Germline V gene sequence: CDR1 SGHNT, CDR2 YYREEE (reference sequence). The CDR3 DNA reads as TGTGCCAGCAGCTTGGGACAGGGGAAGACAGATACGCAGTATTTT. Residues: CASSLGQGKTDTQYF.

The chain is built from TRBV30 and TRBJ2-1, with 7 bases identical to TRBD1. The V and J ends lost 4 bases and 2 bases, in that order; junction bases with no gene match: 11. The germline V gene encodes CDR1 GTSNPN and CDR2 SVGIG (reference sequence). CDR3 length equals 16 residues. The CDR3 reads CAWNQLTGTAYNEQFF. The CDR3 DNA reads TGTGCCTGGAACCAACTAACCGGGACAGCCTACAATGAGCAGTTCTTC.

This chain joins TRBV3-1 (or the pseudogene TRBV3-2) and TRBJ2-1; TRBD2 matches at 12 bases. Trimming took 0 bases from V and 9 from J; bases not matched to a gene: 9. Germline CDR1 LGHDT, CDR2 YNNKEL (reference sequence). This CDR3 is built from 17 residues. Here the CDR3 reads CASSQDRSSGRAVEQFF. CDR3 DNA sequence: TGTGCCAGCAGCCAAGATCGTTCTAGCGGGAGGGCCGTTGAGCAGTTCTTC.

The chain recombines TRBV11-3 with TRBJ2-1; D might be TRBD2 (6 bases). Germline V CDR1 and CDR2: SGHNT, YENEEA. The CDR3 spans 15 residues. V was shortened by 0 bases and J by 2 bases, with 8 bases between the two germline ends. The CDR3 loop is CASSLEGGPYNEQFF. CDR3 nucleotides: TGTGCCAGCAGCTTAGAGGGAGGTCCCTACAATGAGCAGTTCTTC. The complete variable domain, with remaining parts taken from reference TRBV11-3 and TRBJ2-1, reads EAGVVQSPRYKIIEKKQPVAFWCNPISGHNTLYWYLQNLGQGPELLIRYENEEAVDDSQLPKDRFSAERLKGVDSTLKIQPAELGDSAVYLCASSLEGGPYNEQFFGPGTRLTVL.

DNA for the CDR3: TGTGCCAGCAGTTTATCTGGACCGGGGAATCAGCCCCAGCATTTT. Encoded protein: CASSLSGPGNQPQHF. The rearrangement links TRBV27 to TRBJ1-5; D is ambiguous. V was trimmed by 0 bases and J by 4 bases, leaving 10 bases between them. Germline V lookup: CDR1 MNHEY, CDR2 SMNVEV (reference sequence). This CDR3 is built from 15 residues.